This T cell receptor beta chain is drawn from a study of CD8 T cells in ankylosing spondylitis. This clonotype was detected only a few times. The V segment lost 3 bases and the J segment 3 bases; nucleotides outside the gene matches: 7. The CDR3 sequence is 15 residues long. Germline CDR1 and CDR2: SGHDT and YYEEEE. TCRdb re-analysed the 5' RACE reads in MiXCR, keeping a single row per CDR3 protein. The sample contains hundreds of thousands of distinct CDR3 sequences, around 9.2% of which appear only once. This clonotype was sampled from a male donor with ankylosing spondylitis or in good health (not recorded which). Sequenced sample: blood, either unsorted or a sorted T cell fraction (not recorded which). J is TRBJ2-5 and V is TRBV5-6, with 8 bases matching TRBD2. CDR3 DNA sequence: TGTGCCAGCAGCTCCCCGGGGGGGGTGAAAGAGACCCAGTACTTC. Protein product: CASSSPGGVKETQYF.